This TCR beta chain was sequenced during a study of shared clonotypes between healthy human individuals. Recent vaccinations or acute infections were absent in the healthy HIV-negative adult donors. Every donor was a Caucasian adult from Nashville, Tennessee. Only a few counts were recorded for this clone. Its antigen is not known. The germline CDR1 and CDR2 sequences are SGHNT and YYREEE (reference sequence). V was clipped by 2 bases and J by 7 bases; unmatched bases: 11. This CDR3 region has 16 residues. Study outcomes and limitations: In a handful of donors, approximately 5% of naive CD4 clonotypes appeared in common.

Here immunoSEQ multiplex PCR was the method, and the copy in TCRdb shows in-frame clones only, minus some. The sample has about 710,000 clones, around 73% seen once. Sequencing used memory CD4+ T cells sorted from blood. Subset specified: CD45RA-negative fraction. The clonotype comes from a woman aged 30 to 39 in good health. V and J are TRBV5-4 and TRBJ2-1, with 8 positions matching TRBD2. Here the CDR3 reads CASSLPPSGRGNEQFF. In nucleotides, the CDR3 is TGTGCCAGCAGCTTACCCCCCAGCGGGAGAGGTAATGAGCAGTTCTTC.